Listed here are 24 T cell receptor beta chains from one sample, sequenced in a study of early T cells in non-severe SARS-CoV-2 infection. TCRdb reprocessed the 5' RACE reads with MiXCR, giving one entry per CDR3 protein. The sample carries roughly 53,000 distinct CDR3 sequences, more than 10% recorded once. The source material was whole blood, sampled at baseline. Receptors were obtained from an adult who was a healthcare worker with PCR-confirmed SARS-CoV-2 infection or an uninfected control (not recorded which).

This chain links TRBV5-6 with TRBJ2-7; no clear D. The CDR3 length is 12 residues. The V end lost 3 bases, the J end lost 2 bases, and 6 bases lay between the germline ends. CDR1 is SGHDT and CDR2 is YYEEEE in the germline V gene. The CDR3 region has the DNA TGTGCCAGCAGCTCCAGGACCTACGAGCAGTACTTC. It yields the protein CASSSRTYEQYF.

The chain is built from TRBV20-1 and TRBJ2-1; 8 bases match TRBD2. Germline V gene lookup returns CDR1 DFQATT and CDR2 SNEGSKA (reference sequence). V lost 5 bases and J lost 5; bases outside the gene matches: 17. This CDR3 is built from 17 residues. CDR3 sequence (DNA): TGCAGTGCTTCCGGGTGGTCGGGAGGGCCCCTTGACAATGAGCAGTTCTTC. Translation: CSASGWSGGPLDNEQFF.

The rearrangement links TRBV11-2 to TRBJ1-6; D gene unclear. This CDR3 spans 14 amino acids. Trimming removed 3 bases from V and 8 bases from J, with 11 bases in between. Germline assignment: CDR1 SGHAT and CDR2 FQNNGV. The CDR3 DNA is TGTGCCAGCAGCTTTCGGACCGTGGATTCACCCCTCCACTTT. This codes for CASSFRTVDSPLHF. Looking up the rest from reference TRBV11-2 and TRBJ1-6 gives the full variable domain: EAGVAQSPRYKIIEKRQSVAFWCNPISGHATLYWYQQILGQGPKLLIQFQNNGVVDDSQLPKDRFSAERLKGVDSTLKIQPAKLEDSAVYLCASSFRTVDSPLHFGNGTRLTVT.

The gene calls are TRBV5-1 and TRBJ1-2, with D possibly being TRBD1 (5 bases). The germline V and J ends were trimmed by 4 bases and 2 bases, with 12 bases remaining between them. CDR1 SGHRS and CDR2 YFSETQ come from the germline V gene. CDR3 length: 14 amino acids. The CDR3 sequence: CASSPSGGNYGYTF. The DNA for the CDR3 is TGCGCCAGCAGCCCCTCCGGGGGAAACTATGGCTACACCTTC.

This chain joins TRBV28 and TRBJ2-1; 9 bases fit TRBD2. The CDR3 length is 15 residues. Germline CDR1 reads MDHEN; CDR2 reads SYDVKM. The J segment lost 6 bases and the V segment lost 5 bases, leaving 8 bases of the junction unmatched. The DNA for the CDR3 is TGTGCCAGCAGTCAAGGCGGGACTAGCATCAATGAGCAGTTCTTC. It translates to CASSQGGTSINEQFF.

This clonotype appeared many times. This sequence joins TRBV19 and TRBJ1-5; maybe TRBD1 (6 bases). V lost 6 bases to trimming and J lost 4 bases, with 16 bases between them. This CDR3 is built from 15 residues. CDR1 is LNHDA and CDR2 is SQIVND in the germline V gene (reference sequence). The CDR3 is CASSLRPGQNQPQHF. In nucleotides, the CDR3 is TGTGCCAGTAGCTTACGCCCGGGACAAAATCAGCCCCAGCATTTT.

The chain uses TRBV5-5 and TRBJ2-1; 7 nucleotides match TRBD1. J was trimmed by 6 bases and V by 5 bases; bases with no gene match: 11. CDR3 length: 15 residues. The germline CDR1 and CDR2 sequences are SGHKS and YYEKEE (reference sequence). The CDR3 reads CASRGDRAHINEQFF. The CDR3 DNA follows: TGTGCCAGCAGAGGGGACAGAGCTCATATCAATGAGCAGTTCTTC.

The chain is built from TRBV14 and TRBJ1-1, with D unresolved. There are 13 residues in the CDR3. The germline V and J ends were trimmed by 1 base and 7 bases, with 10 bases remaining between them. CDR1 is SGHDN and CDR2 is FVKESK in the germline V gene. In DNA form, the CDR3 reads TGTGCCAGCAGCCAAGGTAGTGCAAATGAAGCTTTCTTT. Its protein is CASSQGSANEAFF.

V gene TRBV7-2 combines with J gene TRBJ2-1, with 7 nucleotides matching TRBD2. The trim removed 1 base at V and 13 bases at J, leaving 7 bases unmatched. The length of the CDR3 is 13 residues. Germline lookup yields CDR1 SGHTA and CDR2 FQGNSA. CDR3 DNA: TGTGCCAGCAGCTTAGTGATGGCGGGAGACCAGTTCTTC. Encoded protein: CASSLVMAGDQFF.

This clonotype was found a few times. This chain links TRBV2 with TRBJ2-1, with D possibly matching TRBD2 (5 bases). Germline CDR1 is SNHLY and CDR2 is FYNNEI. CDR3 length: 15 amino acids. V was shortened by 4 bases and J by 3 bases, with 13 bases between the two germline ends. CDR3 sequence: CASSGGESGYNEQFF. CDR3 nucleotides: TGTGCCAGCAGTGGGGGAGAAAGCGGCTACAATGAGCAGTTCTTC.

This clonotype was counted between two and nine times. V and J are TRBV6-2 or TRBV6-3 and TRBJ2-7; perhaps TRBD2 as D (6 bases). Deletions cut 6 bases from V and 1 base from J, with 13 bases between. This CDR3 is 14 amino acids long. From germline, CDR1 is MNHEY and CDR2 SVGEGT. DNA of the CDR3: TGTGCCAGCAGACGTAGCGGTACATCCTACGAGCAGTACTTC. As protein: CASRRSGTSYEQYF.

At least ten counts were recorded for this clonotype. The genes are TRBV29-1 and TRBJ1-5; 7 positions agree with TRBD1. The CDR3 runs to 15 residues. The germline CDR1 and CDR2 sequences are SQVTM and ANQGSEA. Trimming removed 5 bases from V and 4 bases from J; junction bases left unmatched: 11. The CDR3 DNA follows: TGCAGCGTTCATCCGAGGGACAGACTTAATCAGCCCCAGCATTTT. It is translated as CSVHPRDRLNQPQHF.

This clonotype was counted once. CDR3 loop: CASTWDSGYNEQFF. CDR3 DNA: TGTGCCAGCACCTGGGACAGCGGTTACAATGAGCAGTTCTTC. The chain joins TRBV12-3 or TRBV12-4 to TRBJ2-1; 7 bases line up with TRBD1. This CDR3 is built from 14 residues. V shed 7 bases, J shed 4 bases, and the junction held 7 bases outside the gene matches.

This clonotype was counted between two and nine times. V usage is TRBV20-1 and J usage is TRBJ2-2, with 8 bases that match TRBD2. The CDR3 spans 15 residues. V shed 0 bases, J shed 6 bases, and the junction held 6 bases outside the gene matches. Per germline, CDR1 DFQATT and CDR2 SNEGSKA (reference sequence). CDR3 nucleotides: TGCAGTGCTAGAGATGACCGGGAGGGGGCCGGGGAGCTGTTTTTT. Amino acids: CSARDDREGAGELFF.

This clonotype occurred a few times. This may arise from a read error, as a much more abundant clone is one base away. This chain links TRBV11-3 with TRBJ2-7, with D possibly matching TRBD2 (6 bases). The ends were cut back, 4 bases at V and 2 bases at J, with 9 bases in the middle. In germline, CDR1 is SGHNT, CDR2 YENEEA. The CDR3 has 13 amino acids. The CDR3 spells CASSSGSPYEQYF. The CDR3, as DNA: TGTGCCAGCAGCTCCGGGAGCCCCTACGAGCAGTACTTC.

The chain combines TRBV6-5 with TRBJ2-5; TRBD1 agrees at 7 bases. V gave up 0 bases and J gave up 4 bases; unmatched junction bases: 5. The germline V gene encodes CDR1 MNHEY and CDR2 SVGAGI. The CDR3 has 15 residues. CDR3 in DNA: TGTGCCAGCAGTTACTCCGACAGGGAAAGAGAGACCCAGTACTTC. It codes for CASSYSDRERETQYF.

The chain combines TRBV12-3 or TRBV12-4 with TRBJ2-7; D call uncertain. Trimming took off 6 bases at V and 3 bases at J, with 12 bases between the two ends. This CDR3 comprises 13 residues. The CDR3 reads CASSPGQHYEQYF. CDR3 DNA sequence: TGTGCCAGCAGCCCTGGTCAGCACTACGAGCAGTACTTC.

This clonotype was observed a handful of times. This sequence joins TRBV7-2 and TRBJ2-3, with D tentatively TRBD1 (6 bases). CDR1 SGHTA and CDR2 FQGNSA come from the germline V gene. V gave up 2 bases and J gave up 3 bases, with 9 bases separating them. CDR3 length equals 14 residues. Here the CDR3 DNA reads TGTGCCAGCAGCTTACAGGGGAATACAGATACGCAGTATTTT. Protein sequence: CASSLQGNTDTQYF.

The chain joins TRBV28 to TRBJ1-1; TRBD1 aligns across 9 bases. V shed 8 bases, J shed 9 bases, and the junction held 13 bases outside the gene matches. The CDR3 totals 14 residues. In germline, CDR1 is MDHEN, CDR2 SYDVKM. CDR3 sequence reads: CASGGGITGGKAFF. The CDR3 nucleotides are TGTGCCAGCGGCGGCGGTATTACAGGGGGCAAAGCTTTCTTT.

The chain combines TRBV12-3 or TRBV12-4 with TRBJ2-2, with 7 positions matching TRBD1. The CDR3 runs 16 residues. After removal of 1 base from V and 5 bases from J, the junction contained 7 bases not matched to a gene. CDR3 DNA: TGTGCCAGCAGTTTAGGAGGGGGCGCGTATACCGGGGAGCTGTTTTTT. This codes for CASSLGGGAYTGELFF.

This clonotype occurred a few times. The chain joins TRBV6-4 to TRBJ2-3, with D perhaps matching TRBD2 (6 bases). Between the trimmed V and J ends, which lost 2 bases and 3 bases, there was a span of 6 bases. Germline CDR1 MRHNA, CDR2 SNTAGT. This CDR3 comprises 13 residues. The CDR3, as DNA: TGTGCCAGCAGTGACCTAGCGACAGATACGCAGTATTTT. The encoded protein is CASSDLATDTQYF.

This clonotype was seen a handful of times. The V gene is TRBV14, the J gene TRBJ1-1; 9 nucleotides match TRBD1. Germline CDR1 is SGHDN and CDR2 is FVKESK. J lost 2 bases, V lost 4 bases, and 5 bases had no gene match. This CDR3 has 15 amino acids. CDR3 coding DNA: TGTGCCAGCAGCCGCGACAGGGGGGCAAACACTGAAGCTTTCTTT. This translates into CASSRDRGANTEAFF.

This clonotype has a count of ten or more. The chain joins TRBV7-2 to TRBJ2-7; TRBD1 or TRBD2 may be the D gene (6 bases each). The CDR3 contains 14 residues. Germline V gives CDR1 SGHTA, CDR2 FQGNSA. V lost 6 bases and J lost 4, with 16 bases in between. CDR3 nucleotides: TGTGCCAGCAGTAGGCGGGACACTTTATACGAGCAGTACTTC. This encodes CASSRRDTLYEQYF.

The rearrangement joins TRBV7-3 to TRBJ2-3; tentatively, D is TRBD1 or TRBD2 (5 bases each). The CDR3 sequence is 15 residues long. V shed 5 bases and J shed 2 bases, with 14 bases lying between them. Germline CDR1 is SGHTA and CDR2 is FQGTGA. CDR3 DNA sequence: TGTGCCAGCAGCCCCTCGAGGGGTAACACAGATACGCAGTATTTT. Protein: CASSPSRGNTDTQYF.